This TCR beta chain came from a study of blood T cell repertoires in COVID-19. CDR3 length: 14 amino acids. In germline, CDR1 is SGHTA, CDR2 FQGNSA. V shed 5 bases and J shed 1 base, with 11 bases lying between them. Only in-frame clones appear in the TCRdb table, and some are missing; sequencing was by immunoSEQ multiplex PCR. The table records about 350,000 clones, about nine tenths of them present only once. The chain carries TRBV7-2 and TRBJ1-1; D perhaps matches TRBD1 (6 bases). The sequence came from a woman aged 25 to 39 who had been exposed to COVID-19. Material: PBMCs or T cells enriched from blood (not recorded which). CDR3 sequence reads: CASSLSTGNTEAFF. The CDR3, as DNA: TGTGCCAGCAGCCTATCGACAGGGAACACTGAAGCTTTCTTT.